These 27 T cell receptor beta chains originate from one sample sequenced in a study of cytomegalovirus exposure and HLA in healthy donors. The study ran its PCR with 60 Vbeta and 13 Jbeta primers. TCRdb's copy holds only in-frame clones and misses some; the assay was immunoSEQ multiplex PCR. The sample holds approximately 190,000 clones, 84% seen once. The sequenced sample was PBMCs. Source of these receptors: a woman in her forties or fifties in good health and CMV-seropositive.

The chain carries TRBV10-3 and TRBJ1-3; TRBD1 matches at 8 bases. Germline loops: CDR1 ENHRY, CDR2 SYGVKD. V shed 8 bases and J 1 base; nucleotides not matched to a gene: 7. The CDR3 is made up of 15 amino acids. In nucleotides, the CDR3 is TGTGCCATCGAGATCAGGGGGCTTTCTGGAAACACCATATATTTT. As protein: CAIEIRGLSGNTIYF.

The table lists this clone with a count of one. The chain carries TRBV6-4 and TRBJ2-3; D uncertain. Germline CDR1 is MRHNA and CDR2 is SNTAGT. The CDR3 is 16 residues long. Trimming left V 9 bases short and J 4 bases short, with 23 bases between. Written as DNA, the CDR3 is TGTGCCAGTGCCCGACGCAGGCCCCGGCCCCCAGATACGCAGTATTTT. This gives the protein CASARRRPRPPDTQYF.

V is TRBV6-1 and J is TRBJ1-1; D possibly corresponds to TRBD1 (6 bases). CDR3 length equals 11 residues. V shed 5 bases and J shed 11 bases, with 12 bases lying between them. Germline values: CDR1 MNHNS, CDR2 SASEGT. The CDR3 loop is CASSQYREAFF. In nucleotides, the CDR3 is TGTGCCAGCAGTCAATACAGGGAGGCTTTCTTT.

The chain carries TRBV7-9 and TRBJ1-4, with D tentatively TRBD1 (5 bases). The CDR3 totals 15 residues. V was cut by 4 bases and J by 5 bases, with 14 bases left in between. In germline, CDR1 is SEHNR, CDR2 FQNEAQ (reference sequence). The CDR3 spells CASSSRAGINEKLFF. CDR3 coding DNA: TGTGCCAGCAGCTCCCGGGCAGGGATCAATGAAAAACTGTTTTTT.

The chain links TRBV19 to TRBJ2-7; D might be TRBD1 (5 bases). Trimming removed 1 base at V and 6 bases at J, with 7 bases between. Germline V gene data show CDR1 as LNHDA and CDR2 as SQIVND (reference sequence). CDR3 size: 12 residues. For the CDR3, the DNA is TGTGCCAGTAGTATAGTCACAGGCGAGCAGTACTTC. Translated: CASSIVTGEQYF.

This sequence joins TRBV6-5 and TRBJ1-3; 9 bases match TRBD1. The length of the CDR3 is 14 residues. The V gene end was trimmed by 5 bases and the J gene end by 4 bases; junction bases not matched to a gene: 3. Germline CDR1 MNHEY, CDR2 SVGAGI. CDR3 sequence: CASSTGGTGNTIYF. As DNA, the CDR3 is TGTGCCAGCAGTACAGGGGGCACGGGAAACACCATATATTTT.

CDR3 nucleotide sequence: TGTGCCAGTAGTATAGCTGGCGGGGCGGGCGACAATGAGCAGTTCTTC. Encoded protein: CASSIAGGAGDNEQFF. The gene calls are TRBV19 and TRBJ2-1; weak D call: TRBD2 (6 bases). CDR3 length equals 16 residues. Per germline, CDR1 LNHDA and CDR2 SQIVND (reference sequence). V was pared by 1 base and J by 5 bases, with 15 bases between.

This clone appeared a few times. V usage is TRBV6-1 and J usage is TRBJ2-7; D unclear. CDR1 is MNHNS, CDR2 SASEGT, per germline. The CDR3 covers 13 residues. The V end was cut by 4 bases, the J end by 2 bases, with 9 bases between. The CDR3 loop reads CASSAQVAYEQYF. The CDR3 nucleotides read TGTGCCAGCAGTGCCCAAGTAGCCTACGAGCAGTACTTC.

This clone was counted a single time. V usage is TRBV29-1 and J usage is TRBJ1-2, with 10 bases that match TRBD1. The V and J ends lost 5 bases and 3 bases, in that order; junction bases with no gene match: 3. CDR1 is SQVTM, CDR2 ANQGSEA, per germline. The CDR3 length is 13 residues. CDR3 DNA: TGCAGCGTTAAGACAGGGGGCCACTATGGCTACACCTTC. As protein: CSVKTGGHYGYTF. Full variable domain (remainder filled in from reference TRBV29-1 and TRBJ1-2): SAVISQKPSRDICQRGTSLTIQCQVDSQVTMMFWYRQQPGQSLTLIATANQGSEATYESGFVIDKFPISRPNLTFSTLTVSNMSPEDSSIYLCSVKTGGHYGYTFGSGTRLTVV.

The chain uses TRBV5-4 and TRBJ1-2; TRBD1 matches 10 bases. The V gene end was trimmed by 5 bases and the J gene end by 1 base; junction bases not matched to a gene: 5. Germline V lookup: CDR1 SGHNT, CDR2 YYREEE (reference sequence). The CDR3 totals 15 residues. CDR3 amino acids: CASRSGQGDNYGYTF. CDR3 bases: TGTGCCAGCAGAAGTGGACAGGGGGATAACTATGGCTACACCTTC. Using reference TRBV5-4 and TRBJ1-2 for the parts outside the CDR3, the full variable domain is ETGVTQSPTHLIKTRGQQVTLRCSSQSGHNTVSWYQQALGQGPQFIFQYYREEENGRGNFPPRFSGLQFPNYSSELNVNALELDDSALYLCASRSGQGDNYGYTFGSGTRLTVV.

V and J are TRBV6-6 and TRBJ2-1, with D perhaps matching TRBD2 (6 bases). CDR1 is MNHNY and CDR2 is SVGAGI in the germline V gene (reference sequence). V was shortened by 6 bases and J by 12 bases, with 18 bases between the two germline ends. The CDR3 spans 13 residues. CDR3 residues: CASSRRLGVVQFF. The CDR3 region has the DNA TGTGCCAGCAGCCGAAGACTAGGGGTTGTGCAGTTCTTC.

This chain connects TRBV2 to TRBJ1-6; D remains unclear. The CDR3 loop spans 14 amino acids. V dropped 6 bases and J dropped 8 bases, with 14 bases sitting between them. Germline V CDR1 and CDR2: SNHLY, FYNNEI. The CDR3 DNA reads TGTGCCAGCAGCCGTCTCATGAGGGATTCACCCCTCCACTTT. It codes for CASSRLMRDSPLHF.

DNA for the CDR3: TGCAGCGTTGACGGGGGGCAGGGGGCGCGGAGATGGGAGACCCAGTACTTC. Encoded protein: CSVDGGQGARRWETQYF. J is TRBJ2-5 and V is TRBV29-1; possibly TRBD1 for D (8 bases). V was trimmed by 3 bases and J by 5 bases, leaving 25 bases between them. Looked up from germline, CDR1 is SQVTM and CDR2 is ANQGSEA. This CDR3 has 17 residues.

The chain has TRBV7-2 and TRBJ2-2, with TRBD2 matching 8 bases. This CDR3 has 16 amino acids. V shed 6 bases and J 5 bases; nucleotides not matched to a gene: 11. Germline V CDR1 and CDR2: SGHTA, FQGNSA. CDR3 protein: CASSRTPAGVTGELFF. CDR3 in DNA: TGTGCCAGCAGTCGAACACCAGCGGGGGTTACCGGGGAGCTGTTTTTT. Combining the CDR3 with reference TRBV7-2 and TRBJ2-2 gives the whole variable domain GAGVSQSPSNKVTEKGKDVELRCDPISGHTALYWYRQSLGQGLEFLIYFQGNSAPDKSGLPSDRFSAERTGGSVSTLTIQRTQQEDSAVYLCASSRTPAGVTGELFFGEGSRLTVL.

V and J are TRBV28 and TRBJ2-7; 7 nucleotides line up with TRBD1. Per the germline V gene, CDR1 is MDHEN and CDR2 is SYDVKM. V lost 4 bases to trimming and J lost 9 bases; unmatched junction nucleotides: 3. The CDR3 loop spans 11 amino acids. Here the CDR3 DNA reads TGTGCCAGCAGTTCACGACAGGGGCAGTACTTC. Translation: CASSSRQGQYF.

This clone appeared a single time. The gene calls are TRBV4-1 and TRBJ2-3; D remains unclear. CDR3 length equals 14 residues. CDR1 and CDR2 from the germline V gene are MGHRA and YSYEKL. The V gene lost 1 base and the J gene lost 6 bases, with 11 bases spanning the gap. CDR3 sequence: CASSQAVVRDTQYF. DNA for the CDR3: TGCGCCAGCAGCCAAGCGGTGGTGCGGGATACGCAGTATTTT.

The gene calls are TRBV28 and TRBJ1-2; 8 nucleotides align to TRBD1. Germline CDR1 and CDR2: MDHEN and SYDVKM. This CDR3 has 13 residues. J lost 4 bases, V lost 5 bases, and 3 bases had no gene match. The CDR3 bases are TGTGCCAGCAGTCCAACAGGGGGCTATGGCTACACCTTC. The encoded protein is CASSPTGGYGYTF.

The J gene is TRBJ2-7, the V gene TRBV6-5, with D possibly TRBD1 on 5 matching bases. Germline V gene data show CDR1 as MNHEY and CDR2 as SVGAGI. The V end lost 4 bases, the J end lost 3 bases, and 10 bases lay between the germline ends. This CDR3 spans 13 amino acids. The CDR3: CASSLTGNYEQYF. The CDR3 nucleotides read TGTGCCAGCAGTTTAACAGGAAACTACGAGCAGTACTTC.

CDR3: CASSQDNSPNYGYTF. CDR3 bases: TGTGCCAGCAGCCAAGATAACAGCCCTAACTATGGCTACACCTTC. V is TRBV4-2 and J is TRBJ1-2; D is unclear. V was pared by 0 bases and J by 0 bases, with 8 bases between. Germline CDR1 reads LGHNA; CDR2 reads YNFKEQ. This CDR3 is 15 amino acids long.

Note on this clone: A junction boundary mismatches the germline segment, possibly from a read error. The genes are TRBV19 and TRBJ1-5, with D unclear. The CDR3 is made up of 14 amino acids. Germline CDR1 and CDR2: LNHDA and SQIVND (reference sequence). CDR3 sequence reads: CASGMRGRNQPQHF. Here the CDR3 DNA reads TGTGCCAGTGGTATGAGAGGTCGCAATCAGCCCCAGCATTTT.

This chain joins TRBV18 and TRBJ1-2; 7 bases align to TRBD1. The germline V gene has CDR1 KGHSH and CDR2 LQKENI. J gave up 3 bases and V 0 bases, and 4 bases lay outside the gene matches. This CDR3 has 15 amino acids. The CDR3 sequence is CASSPPGQNDYGYTF. The CDR3 DNA reads TGTGCCAGCTCACCACCGGGACAGAACGACTATGGCTACACCTTC.

V is TRBV5-1 and J is TRBJ2-3; 10 bases are shared with TRBD1. Germline lookup yields CDR1 SGHRS and CDR2 YFSETQ. This CDR3 is 15 amino acids long. V was pared by 4 bases and J by 2 bases, with 4 bases of the junction left unmatched. CDR3 protein: CASSLGTGDTDTQYF. CDR3 bases: TGCGCCAGCAGCCTCGGGACAGGGGACACAGATACGCAGTATTTT.

V and J are TRBV9 and TRBJ2-7; maybe TRBD1 (6 bases). Between the trimmed V and J ends, which lost 4 bases and 0 bases, there was a span of 11 bases. This CDR3 comprises 14 residues. Germline V gene lookup returns CDR1 SGDLS and CDR2 YYNGEE. The CDR3 nucleotides read TGTGCCAGCAGCCCCCGGGACAACTCCTACGAGCAGTACTTC. Encoded protein: CASSPRDNSYEQYF.

This chain links TRBV7-3 with TRBJ2-2; 8 nucleotides line up with TRBD2. The germline V gene has CDR1 SGHTA and CDR2 FQGTGA. The V gene end was trimmed by 3 bases and the J gene end by 6 bases; junction bases not matched to a gene: 3. CDR3 size: 14 residues. CDR3 amino acids: CASSFAGGSGELFF. The DNA of the CDR3 is TGTGCCAGCAGCTTTGCGGGGGGTTCCGGGGAGCTGTTTTTT.

The genes are TRBV7-2 and TRBJ1-5, with D uncertain. The ends were cut back, 3 bases at V and 0 bases at J, with 9 bases in the middle. The CDR3 sequence is 15 residues long. Germline V gene data show CDR1 as SGHTA and CDR2 as FQGNSA. Written as DNA, the CDR3 is TGTGCCAGCAGCTTCGGGTCGGGTAGCAATCAGCCCCAGCATTTT. Protein sequence: CASSFGSGSNQPQHF.

The rearrangement joins TRBV2 to TRBJ2-4; possible D gene TRBD2, 6 bases. The CDR3 has 17 amino acids. Trimming took off 4 bases at V and 3 bases at J, with 19 bases between the two ends. The V gene's germline CDR1 is SNHLY and CDR2 FYNNEI. The CDR3 loop reads CASSASTRVLFKNIQYF. The CDR3 region has the DNA TGTGCCAGCAGTGCGTCGACTAGAGTTTTATTCAAAAACATTCAGTACTTC.

This sequence joins TRBV5-1 and TRBJ1-5, with D tentatively TRBD1 (5 bases). The CDR3 extends over 15 amino acids. The V end was cut by 0 bases, the J end by 1 base, with 8 bases between. The germline V gene encodes CDR1 SGHRS and CDR2 YFSETQ. CDR3 residues: CASSLATGSNQPQHF. In nucleotides, the CDR3 is TGCGCCAGCAGCTTGGCTACAGGCAGCAATCAGCCCCAGCATTTT.